This is a list of T cell receptor beta chains from one sample in a study of T cells after yellow fever vaccination. TCRdb redid the calling of the 5' RACE reads with MiXCR, one entry per CDR3 protein. The sample shows just under 600,000 distinct CDR3 sequences, roughly 12% of them seen only once. The starting material was PBMCs, obtained on the day of the yellow fever booster vaccination. The receptors were sampled from a young man who received the YFV17D yellow fever vaccine. The CDR3 runs from the conserved cysteine through the conserved F or W. The D gene is left open where the match is weak. Where a row states a size, it is once, few, many or the class of an expanded clone; other rows omit it.

d_call	v_call	j_call	clone_size	cdr3_nt	cdr3_aa
TRBD1	TRBV5-1	TRBJ2-5	.	TGCGCCAGCAGTCAGACAGGGGGATCGGAAGAGACCCAGTACTTC	CASSQTGGSEETQYF
TRBD1	TRBV14	TRBJ1-6	.	TGTGCCAGCAGTCCGGACAGGGGTTCTCCCCTCCACTTT	CASSPDRGSPLHF
.	TRBV12-3/TRBV12-4	TRBJ1-4	few	TGTGCCAGCACTACAAACCGGGGGGAAAAACTGTTTTTT	CASTTNRGEKLFF
.	TRBV5-1	TRBJ2-3	few	TGCGCCAGCAGCTCTTTAGCAACAAGTGGTACGCAGTATTTT	CASSSLATSGTQYF
.	TRBV11-2	TRBJ1-1	few	TGTGCCAGCAGCTTAGATCTAGGCCAGGGGAACACTGAAGCTTTCTTT	CASSLDLGQGNTEAFF
TRBD2	TRBV18	TRBJ2-1	few	TGTGCCAGCTCAAACGGACTAGCGGGAGCCTACAATGAGCAGTTCTTC	CASSNGLAGAYNEQFF
.	TRBV12-3/TRBV12-4	TRBJ2-2	.	TGTGCCAGCAGTTACGCCCTAGCGCCGAACACCGGGGAGCTGTTTTTT	CASSYALAPNTGELFF
TRBD1	TRBV27	TRBJ1-4	.	TGTGCCAGCCACCCTATCGGACAGGGGGCGGGTAATGAAAAACTGTTTTTT	CASHPIGQGAGNEKLFF
.	TRBV9	TRBJ2-2	few	TGTGCCAGCAGCGTAGGCAGAAAGAACACCGGGGAGCTGTTTTTT	CASSVGRKNTGELFF
.	TRBV20-1	TRBJ1-1	.	TGCAGTGCTAGAGATCTCAGGGTAGGGGACACTGAAGCTTTCTTT	CSARDLRVGDTEAFF
.	TRBV5-8	TRBJ1-5	.	TGTGCCAGCAGCTTGAAGGGTTACAGCAATCAGCCCCAGCATTTT	CASSLKGYSNQPQHF
.	TRBV2	TRBJ1-1	few	TGTGCCAGCAGTGCGTCCCTAACAAGGGAGACTGAAGCTTTCTTT	CASSASLTRETEAFF
.	TRBV5-5	TRBJ2-5	.	TGTGCCAGCAGCCTCCCGGGAACCGCTGCGGAGACCCAGTACTTC	CASSLPGTAAETQYF
.	TRBV6-1	TRBJ1-5	few	TGTGCCAGCAGACCCGTCGGGGGTGGCAATCAGCCCCAGCATTTT	CASRPVGGGNQPQHF